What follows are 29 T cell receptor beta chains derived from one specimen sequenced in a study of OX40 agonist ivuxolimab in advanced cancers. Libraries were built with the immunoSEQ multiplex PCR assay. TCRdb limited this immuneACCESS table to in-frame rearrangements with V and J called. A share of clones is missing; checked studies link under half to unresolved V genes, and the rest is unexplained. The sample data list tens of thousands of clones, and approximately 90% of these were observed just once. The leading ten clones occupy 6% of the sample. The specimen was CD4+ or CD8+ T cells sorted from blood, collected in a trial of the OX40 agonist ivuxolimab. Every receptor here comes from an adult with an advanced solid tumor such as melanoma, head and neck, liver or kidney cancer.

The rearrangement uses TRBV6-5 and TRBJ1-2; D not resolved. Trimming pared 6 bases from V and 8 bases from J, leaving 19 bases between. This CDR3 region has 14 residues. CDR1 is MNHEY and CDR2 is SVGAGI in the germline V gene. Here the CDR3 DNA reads TGTGCCAGCAGATTCGATGCCGCGGCCTGGGGCTACACCTTC. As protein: CASRFDAAAWGYTF.

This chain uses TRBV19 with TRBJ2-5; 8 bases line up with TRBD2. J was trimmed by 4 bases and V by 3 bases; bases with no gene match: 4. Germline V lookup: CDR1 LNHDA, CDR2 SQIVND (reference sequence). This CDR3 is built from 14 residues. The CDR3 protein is CASSMSGSSETQYF. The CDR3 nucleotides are TGTGCCAGTAGTATGAGCGGGAGTTCAGAGACCCAGTACTTC.

The DNA for the CDR3 is TGTGCCAGGAGGTTAGGAGTCGGGGAGCTGTTTTTT. It codes for CARRLGVGELFF. The genes are TRBV28 and TRBJ2-2; the D is unclear. Deletions cut 9 bases from V and 7 bases from J, with 12 bases between. The CDR3 extends over 12 amino acids. The germline gives CDR1 MDHEN, CDR2 SYDVKM.

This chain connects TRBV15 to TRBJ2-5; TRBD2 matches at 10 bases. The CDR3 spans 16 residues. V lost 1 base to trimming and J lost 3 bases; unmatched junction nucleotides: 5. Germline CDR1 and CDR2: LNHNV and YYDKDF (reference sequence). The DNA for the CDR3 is TGTGCCACCAGCAGAGGGGCTAGCGGGGGAAAAGAGACCCAGTACTTC. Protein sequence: CATSRGASGGKETQYF.

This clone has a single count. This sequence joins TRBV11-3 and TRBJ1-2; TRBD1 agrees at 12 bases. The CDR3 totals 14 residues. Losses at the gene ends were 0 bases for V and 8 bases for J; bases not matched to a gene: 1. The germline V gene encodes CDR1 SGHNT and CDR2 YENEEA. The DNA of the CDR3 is TGTGCCAGCAGCTTAGACGGGACAGGGGGCGGCTACACCTTC. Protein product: CASSLDGTGGGYTF.

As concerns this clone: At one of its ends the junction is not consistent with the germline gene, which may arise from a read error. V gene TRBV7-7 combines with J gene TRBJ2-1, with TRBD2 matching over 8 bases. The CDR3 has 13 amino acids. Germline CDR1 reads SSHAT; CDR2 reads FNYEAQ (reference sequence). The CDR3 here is CASSLGREGEQFF. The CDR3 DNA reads TGTGCTAGCAGCTTAGGACGGGAGGGAGAGCAGTTCTTC.

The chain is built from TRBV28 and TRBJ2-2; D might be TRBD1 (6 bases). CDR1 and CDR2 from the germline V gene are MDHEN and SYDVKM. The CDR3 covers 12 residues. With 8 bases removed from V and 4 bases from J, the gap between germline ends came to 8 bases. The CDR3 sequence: CASLRGTGELFF. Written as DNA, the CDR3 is TGTGCCAGCCTCAGGGGCACCGGGGAGCTGTTTTTT.

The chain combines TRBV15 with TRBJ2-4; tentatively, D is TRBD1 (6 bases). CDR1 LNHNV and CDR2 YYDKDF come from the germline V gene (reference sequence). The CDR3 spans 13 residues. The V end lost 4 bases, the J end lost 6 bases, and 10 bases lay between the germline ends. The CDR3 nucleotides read TGTGCCACCAGCACCTGGGACACAAACATTCAGTACTTC. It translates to CATSTWDTNIQYF.

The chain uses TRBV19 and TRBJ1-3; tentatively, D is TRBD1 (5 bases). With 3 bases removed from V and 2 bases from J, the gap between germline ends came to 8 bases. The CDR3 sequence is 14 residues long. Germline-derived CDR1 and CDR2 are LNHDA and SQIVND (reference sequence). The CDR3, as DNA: TGTGCCAGTAGTATGGGGCAGACTGGAAACACCATATATTTT. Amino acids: CASSMGQTGNTIYF.

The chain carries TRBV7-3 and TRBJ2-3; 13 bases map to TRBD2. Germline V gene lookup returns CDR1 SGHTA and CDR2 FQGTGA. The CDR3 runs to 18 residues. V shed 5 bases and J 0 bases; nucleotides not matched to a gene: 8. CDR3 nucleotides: TGTGCCAGCAGCCCCACGGGACTAGCGGGAATGAGCACAGATACGCAGTATTTT. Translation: CASSPTGLAGMSTDTQYF.

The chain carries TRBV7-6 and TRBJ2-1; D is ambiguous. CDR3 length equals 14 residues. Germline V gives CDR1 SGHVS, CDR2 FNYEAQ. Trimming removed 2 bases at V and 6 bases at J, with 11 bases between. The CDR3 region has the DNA TGTGCCAGCAGCTTACATTTAACGTCCAATGAGCAGTTCTTC. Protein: CASSLHLTSNEQFF.

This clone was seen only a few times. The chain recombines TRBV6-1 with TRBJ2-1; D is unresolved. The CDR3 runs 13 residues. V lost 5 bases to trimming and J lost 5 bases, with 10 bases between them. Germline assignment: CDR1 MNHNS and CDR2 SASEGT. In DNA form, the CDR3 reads TGTGCCAGCAGTAGGTCTGGAAACAATGAGCAGTTCTTC. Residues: CASSRSGNNEQFF.

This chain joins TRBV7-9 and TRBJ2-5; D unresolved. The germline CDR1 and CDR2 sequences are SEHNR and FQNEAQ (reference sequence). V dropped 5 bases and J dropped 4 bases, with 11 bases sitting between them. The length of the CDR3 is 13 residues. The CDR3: CASSPHWGETQYF. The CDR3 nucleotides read TGTGCCAGCAGCCCCCACTGGGGAGAGACCCAGTACTTC.

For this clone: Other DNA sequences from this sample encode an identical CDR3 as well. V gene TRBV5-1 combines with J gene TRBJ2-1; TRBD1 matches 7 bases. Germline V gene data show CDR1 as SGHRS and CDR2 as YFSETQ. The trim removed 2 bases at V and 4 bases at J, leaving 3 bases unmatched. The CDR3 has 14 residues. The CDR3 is CASSFQGDYNEQFF. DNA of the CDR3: TGCGCCAGCAGCTTCCAGGGGGATTACAATGAGCAGTTCTTC. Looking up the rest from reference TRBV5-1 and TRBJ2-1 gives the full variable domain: KAGVTQTPRYLIKTRGQQVTLSCSPISGHRSVSWYQQTPGQGLQFLFEYFSETQRNKGNFPGRFSGRQFSNSRSEMNVSTLELGDSALYLCASSFQGDYNEQFFGPGTRLTVL.

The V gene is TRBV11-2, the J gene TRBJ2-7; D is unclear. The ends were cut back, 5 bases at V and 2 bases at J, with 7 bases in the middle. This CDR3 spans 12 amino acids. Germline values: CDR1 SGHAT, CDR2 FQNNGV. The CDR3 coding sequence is TGTGCCAGCAGCGTACAGACCTACGAGCAGTACTTC. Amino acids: CASSVQTYEQYF.

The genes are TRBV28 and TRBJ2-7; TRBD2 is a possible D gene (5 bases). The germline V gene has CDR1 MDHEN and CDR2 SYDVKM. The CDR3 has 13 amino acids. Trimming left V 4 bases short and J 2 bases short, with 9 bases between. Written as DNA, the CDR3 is TGTGCCAGCAGTTCCGGACTCACCTACGAGCAGTACTTC. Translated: CASSSGLTYEQYF.

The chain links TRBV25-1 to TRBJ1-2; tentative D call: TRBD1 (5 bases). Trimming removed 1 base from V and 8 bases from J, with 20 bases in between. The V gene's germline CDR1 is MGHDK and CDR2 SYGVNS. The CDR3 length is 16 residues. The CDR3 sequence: CASSEFPDRGRRGYTF. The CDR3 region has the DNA TGTGCCAGCAGTGAATTTCCGGACCGGGGCCGAAGGGGCTACACCTTC.

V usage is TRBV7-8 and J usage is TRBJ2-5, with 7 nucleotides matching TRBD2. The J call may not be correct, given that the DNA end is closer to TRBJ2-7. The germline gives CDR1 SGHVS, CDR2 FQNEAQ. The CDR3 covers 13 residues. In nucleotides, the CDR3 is TGTGGCCCGTTGAGGGAGGGCTCCTACGAGCAGTACTTC. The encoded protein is CGPLREGSYEQYF.

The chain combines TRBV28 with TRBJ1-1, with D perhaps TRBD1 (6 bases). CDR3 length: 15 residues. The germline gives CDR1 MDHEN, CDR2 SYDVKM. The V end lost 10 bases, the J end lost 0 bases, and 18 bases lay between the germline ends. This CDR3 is CAITGGGAMNTEAFF. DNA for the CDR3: TGTGCCATCACCGGGGGGGGCGCGATGAACACTGAAGCTTTCTTT.

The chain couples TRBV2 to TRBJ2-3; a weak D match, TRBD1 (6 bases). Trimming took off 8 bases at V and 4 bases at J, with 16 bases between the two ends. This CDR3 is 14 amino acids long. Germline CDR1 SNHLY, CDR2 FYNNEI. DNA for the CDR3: TGTGCCAGCGCAGGGGAAGTGGTCGCAGATACGCAGTATTTT. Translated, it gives CASAGEVVADTQYF.

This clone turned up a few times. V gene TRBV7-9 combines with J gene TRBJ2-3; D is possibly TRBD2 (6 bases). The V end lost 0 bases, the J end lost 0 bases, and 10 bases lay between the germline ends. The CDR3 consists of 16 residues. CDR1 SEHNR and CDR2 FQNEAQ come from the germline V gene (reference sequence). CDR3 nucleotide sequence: TGTGCCAGCAGCTTAGCGATGGGGGGTAGCACAGATACGCAGTATTTT. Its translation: CASSLAMGGSTDTQYF.

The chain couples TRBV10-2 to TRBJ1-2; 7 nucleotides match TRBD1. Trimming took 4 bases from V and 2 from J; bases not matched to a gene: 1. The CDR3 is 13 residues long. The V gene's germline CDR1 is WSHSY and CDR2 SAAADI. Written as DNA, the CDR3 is TGCGCCAGCAGTGGCAGGGGGAACTATGGCTACACCTTC. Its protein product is CASSGRGNYGYTF.

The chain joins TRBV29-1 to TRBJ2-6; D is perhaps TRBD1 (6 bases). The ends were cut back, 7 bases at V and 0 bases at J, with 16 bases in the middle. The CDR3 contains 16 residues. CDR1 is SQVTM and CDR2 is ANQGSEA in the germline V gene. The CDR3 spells CSARGRGPSGANVLTF. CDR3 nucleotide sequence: TGCAGCGCCCGGGGCAGGGGACCCTCTGGGGCCAACGTCCTGACTTTC.

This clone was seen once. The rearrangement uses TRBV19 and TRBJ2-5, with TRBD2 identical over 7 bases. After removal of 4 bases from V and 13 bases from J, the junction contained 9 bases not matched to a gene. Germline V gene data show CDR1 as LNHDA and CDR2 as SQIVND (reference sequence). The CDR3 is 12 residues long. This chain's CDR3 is CASSTTTGEGYF. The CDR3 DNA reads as TGTGCCAGTAGTACCACTACCGGGGAGGGGTACTTC. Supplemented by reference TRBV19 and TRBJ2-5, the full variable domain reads DGGITQSPKYLFRKEGQNVTLSCEQNLNHDAMYWYRQDPGQGLRLIYYSQIVNDFQKGDIAEGYSVSREKKESFPLTVTSAQKNPTAFYLCASSTTTGEGYFGPGTRLLVL.

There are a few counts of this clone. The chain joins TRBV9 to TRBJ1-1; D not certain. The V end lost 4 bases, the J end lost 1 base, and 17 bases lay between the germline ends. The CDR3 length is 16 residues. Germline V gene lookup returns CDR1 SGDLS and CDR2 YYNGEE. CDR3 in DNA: TGTGCCAGCAGCCCGAGTTACCGACACCAGAACACTGAAGCTTTCTTT. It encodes CASSPSYRHQNTEAFF.

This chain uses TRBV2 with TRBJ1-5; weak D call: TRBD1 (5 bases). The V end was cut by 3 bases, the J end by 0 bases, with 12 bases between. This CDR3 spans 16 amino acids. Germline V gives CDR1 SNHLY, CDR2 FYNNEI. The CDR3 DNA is TGTGCCAGCAGTGAGTTATGGGGGGGTAGCAATCAGCCCCAGCATTTT. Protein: CASSELWGGSNQPQHF.

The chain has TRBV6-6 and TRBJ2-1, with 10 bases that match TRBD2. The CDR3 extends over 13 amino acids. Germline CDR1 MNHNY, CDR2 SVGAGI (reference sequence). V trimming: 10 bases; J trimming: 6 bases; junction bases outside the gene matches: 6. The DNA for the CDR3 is TGTGCCACCCTAGCGGGAGCCAGCAATGAGCAGTTCTTC. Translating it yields CATLAGASNEQFF.

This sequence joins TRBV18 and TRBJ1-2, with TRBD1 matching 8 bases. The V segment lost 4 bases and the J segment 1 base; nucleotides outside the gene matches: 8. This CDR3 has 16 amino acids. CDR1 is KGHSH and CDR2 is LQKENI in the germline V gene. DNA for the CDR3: TGTGCCAGCTCACGGGACCGGGACAGGAGTAACTATGGCTACACCTTC. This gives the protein CASSRDRDRSNYGYTF.

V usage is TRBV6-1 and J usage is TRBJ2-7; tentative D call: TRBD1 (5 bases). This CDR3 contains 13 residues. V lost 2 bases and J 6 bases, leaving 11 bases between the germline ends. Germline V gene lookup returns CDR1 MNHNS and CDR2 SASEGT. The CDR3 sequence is CASSELGRGEQYF. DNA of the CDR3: TGTGCCAGCAGTGAACTGGGTAGGGGCGAGCAGTACTTC.